Sequencing of this T cell receptor beta chain was carried out in a study of blood T cell repertoires in COVID-19. The wider study: Donors in the United States, Italy and Spain gave samples during acute or convalescent COVID-19.

Original processing methods: Reference gene primer amplification yielded estimated nucleated cell counts. The repertoire was sequenced with immunoSEQ multiplex PCR; TCRdb's copy has only in-frame clones and lacks some. V and J calls plus clone size are reproduced from that table; the DNA served to infer D and trimming. In the table there are fewer than 650,000 clones, roughly nine tenths of which are singletons. Germline V gene sequence: CDR1 MNHEY, CDR2 SVGAGI. Trimming shortened V by 4 bases and J by 0 bases, and 9 bases separated the two germline ends. This CDR3 region has 15 residues. This clonotype was obtained from a woman in her forties or fifties with COVID-19, enrolled during active disease. The chain combines TRBV6-5 with TRBJ1-4; D is uncertain. The sample taken for sequencing was peripheral blood. CDR3 residues: CASSSFQTTNEKLFF. The CDR3 DNA is TGTGCCAGCAGTTCATTCCAGACAACTAATGAAAAACTGTTTTTT.